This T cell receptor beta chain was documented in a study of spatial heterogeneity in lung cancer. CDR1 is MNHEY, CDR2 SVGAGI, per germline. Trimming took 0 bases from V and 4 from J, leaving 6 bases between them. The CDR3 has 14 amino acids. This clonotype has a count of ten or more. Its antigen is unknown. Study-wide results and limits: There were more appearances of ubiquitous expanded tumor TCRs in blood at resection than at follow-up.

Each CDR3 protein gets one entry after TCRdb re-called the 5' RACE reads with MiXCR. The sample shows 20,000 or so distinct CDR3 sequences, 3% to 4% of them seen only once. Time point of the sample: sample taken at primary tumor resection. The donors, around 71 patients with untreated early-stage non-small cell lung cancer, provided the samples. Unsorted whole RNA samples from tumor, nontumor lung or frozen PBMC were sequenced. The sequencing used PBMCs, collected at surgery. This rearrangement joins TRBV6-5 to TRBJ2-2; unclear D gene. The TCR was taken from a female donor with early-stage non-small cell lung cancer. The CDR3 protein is CASSYSVVTGELFF. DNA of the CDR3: TGTGCCAGCAGTTACTCGGTAGTCACCGGGGAGCTGTTTTTT.